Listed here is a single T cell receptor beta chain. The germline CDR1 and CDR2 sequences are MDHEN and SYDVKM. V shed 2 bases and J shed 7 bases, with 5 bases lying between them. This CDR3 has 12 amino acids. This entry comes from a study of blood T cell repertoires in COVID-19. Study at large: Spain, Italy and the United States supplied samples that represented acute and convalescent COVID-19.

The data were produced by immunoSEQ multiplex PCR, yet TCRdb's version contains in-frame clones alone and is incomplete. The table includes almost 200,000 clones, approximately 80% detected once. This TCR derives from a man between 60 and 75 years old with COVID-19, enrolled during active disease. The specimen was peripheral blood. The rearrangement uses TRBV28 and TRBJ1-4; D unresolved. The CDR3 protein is CASSLLSEKLFF. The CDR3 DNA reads TGTGCCAGCAGTTTACTGAGTGAAAAACTGTTTTTT.